This T cell receptor beta chain was observed in a study of shared clonotypes between healthy human individuals. The overall study: The donor pool was made up of two women and a few men aged 18 to 49.

Sequencing used immunoSEQ multiplex PCR; TCRdb keeps in-frame clones, though not all of them. The sample includes a few million clones, almost 96% of them seen just once. Looked up from germline, CDR1 is GTSNPN and CDR2 is SVGIG (reference sequence). The CDR3 has 14 residues. The V end lost 6 bases, the J end lost 1 base, and 15 bases lay between the germline ends. V gene TRBV30 combines with J gene TRBJ2-5, with D perhaps assigned TRBD1 or TRBD2 (7 bases each). Sequencing was done on a sample of naive CD4+ T cells sorted from blood. Subset here: CD45RA+ positively selected. This TCR derives from a young man in good health. The CDR3 DNA follows: TGTGCCTGCCAGGGGGGAGGGTTCCAAGAGACCCAGTACTTC. Its protein is CACQGGGFQETQYF.